The rows below give T cell receptor beta chains drawn from one sample of a study of T cells after yellow fever vaccination. MiXCR was run by TCRdb on the 5' RACE reads, yielding one entry per CDR3 protein. The sample holds some 560,000 distinct CDR3 sequences, around 21% seen once. This specimen was PBMCs, taken 15 days after the yellow fever booster vaccination. The receptor source for this set is a man aged 25 to 40 who received the YFV17D yellow fever vaccine. The CDR3 runs from the conserved cysteine through the conserved F or W. Fields, in order: V gene, CDR3 protein.

v_gene: TRBV12-3/TRBV12-4
CDR3aa: CASNSGYSYEQYF

v_gene: TRBV24-1
CDR3aa: CATSDFNTGELFF

v_gene: TRBV15
CDR3aa: CATSRDYGRTIPYEQYF

v_gene: TRBV5-1
CDR3aa: CASSPADQPPGTQYF

v_gene: TRBV4-3
CDR3aa: CASSRERANTGELFF

v_gene: TRBV5-6
CDR3aa: CASSFGGANQETQYF

v_gene: TRBV20-1
CDR3aa: CSATRTSGFYNEQFF

v_gene: TRBV7-3
CDR3aa: CASSLLSGRAPTDTQYF

v_gene: TRBV25-1
CDR3aa: CASSETRTRKYEQFF

v_gene: TRBV10-3
CDR3aa: CAISELQGTYEQYF

v_gene: TRBV19
CDR3aa: CASSPRFESDEFF

v_gene: TRBV5-1
CDR3aa: CASSFKRTDAQYF

v_gene: TRBV12-3/TRBV12-4
CDR3aa: CASSYTTLNTGELFF

v_gene: TRBV7-2
CDR3aa: CASSLDTADNEKLFF

v_gene: TRBV6-6
CDR3aa: CASRADWGEQFF

v_gene: TRBV5-1
CDR3aa: CASSLEGDALTDTQYF

v_gene: TRBV12-3/TRBV12-4
CDR3aa: CASSFRGSSYNEQFF

v_gene: TRBV20-1
CDR3aa: CSARDTSGRTPVTKNIQYF

v_gene: TRBV7-2
CDR3aa: CASSLALGRYQETQYF

v_gene: TRBV7-2
CDR3aa: CASSLLLREQYF

v_gene: TRBV29-1
CDR3aa: CSVEVAGGSTDTQYF

v_gene: TRBV10-3
CDR3aa: CAISEGVWRSSYNSPLHF

v_gene: TRBV20-1
CDR3aa: CSARDIRTRDYGYTF

v_gene: TRBV29-1
CDR3aa: CSVPSPDRLYEQYF

v_gene: TRBV5-1
CDR3aa: CASSARDSTEAFF

v_gene: TRBV6-5
CDR3aa: CASSYLAGSRADTQYF

v_gene: TRBV3-1
CDR3aa: CASSPGGLSQETQYF

v_gene: TRBV6-1
CDR3aa: CASIVGMGTGELFF

v_gene: TRBV20-1
CDR3aa: CSARASLNTEAFF

v_gene: TRBV20-1
CDR3aa: CSARRRSTGELFF

v_gene: TRBV6-4
CDR3aa: CASSVGTNNEQFF

v_gene: TRBV3-1
CDR3aa: CASSRSTRNTEAFF

v_gene: TRBV5-5
CDR3aa: CASSLAPDRAPNGAQYF

v_gene: TRBV28
CDR3aa: CASSFTGRVYEQYF

v_gene: TRBV11-3
CDR3aa: CASSSDGGKGEQYF

v_gene: TRBV28
CDR3aa: CASSSPGLAGAGNYEQYF

v_gene: TRBV5-5
CDR3aa: CASSPQGIYGYTF

v_gene: TRBV6-1
CDR3aa: CASSVRPPTSTDTQYF

v_gene: TRBV3-1
CDR3aa: CASSQVYHADTQYF

v_gene: TRBV7-9
CDR3aa: CASSLAPLQETQYF

v_gene: TRBV6-5
CDR3aa: CASSYLRGSAYEQYF

v_gene: TRBV28
CDR3aa: CASSSEAFGEKLFF

v_gene: TRBV20-1
CDR3aa: CSARGMDTQYF

v_gene: TRBV7-2
CDR3aa: CASSFNRDEQFF

v_gene: TRBV12-3/TRBV12-4
CDR3aa: CASSLGWPGELFF

v_gene: TRBV7-3
CDR3aa: CASSLTPGTALNEQFF

v_gene: TRBV30
CDR3aa: CAWRRGGGGTDTQYF

v_gene: TRBV5-1
CDR3aa: CASSPVGGAYNEQFF

v_gene: TRBV29-1
CDR3aa: CSVAYNRDTGGKFF

v_gene: TRBV6-5
CDR3aa: CASSNAGGELFF